This T cell receptor beta chain was sequenced in a study of beta chain features in type 1 diabetes. Findings of the study overall: Short templates might get an advantage during PCR, and this would be equal in patients and controls. Shortening of TCRB CDR3s, moderate but significant, appeared in all four CD4+ subsets of Type 1 diabetes patients.

The entirety of the isolated RNA underwent reverse transcription, so expressed TCRB transcripts were sequenced. Profiling relied on immunoSEQ multiplex PCR, and the TCRdb table lists in-frame clones only, not all of them. Of 600,000 to 700,000 clones detected, roughly an eighth appear once; the ten largest clones hold more than 0.1%. This clone has more than one count but fewer than ten. Its specificity is not known. CDR3 length equals 14 residues. CDR1 and CDR2 (germline): SEHNR, FQNEAQ (reference sequence). V lost 3 bases to trimming and J lost 2 bases, with 10 bases between them. The sequencing sample was made of naive CD4+ T cells from blood. The receptor was derived from a man younger than 40 with type 1 diabetes. The J gene is TRBJ2-5, the V gene TRBV7-9, with D maybe TRBD1 (5 bases). The CDR3: CASSLSGSQETQYF. In DNA, the CDR3 is TGTGCCAGCAGCTTGTCAGGGTCACAAGAGACCCAGTACTTC.